This T cell receptor (beta chain) was sequenced in a study of blood T cell repertoires in COVID-19. Sequencing was performed with immunoSEQ multiplex PCR; in TCRdb, only in-frame clones are kept and a portion is missing. The sample yields some 300,000 clones, around 90% seen once. V shed 8 bases, J shed 0 bases, and the junction held 12 bases outside the gene matches. The length of the CDR3 is 17 residues. Germline CDR1 and CDR2: MNHEY and SMNVEV (reference sequence). Sequenced input: peripheral blood. The rearrangement uses TRBV27 and TRBJ1-2, with 10 bases aligning to TRBD1. This TCR derives from a middle-aged woman with COVID-19, enrolled during active disease. CDR3 nucleotide sequence: TGTGCCAGCGTACCCTTATTCGGACAGGGGGCTAACTATGGCTACACCTTC. This translates into CASVPLFGQGANYGYTF.